A selection of T cell receptor beta chains follows, all from one sample in a study of blood T cell repertoires in COVID-19. Measured with immunoSEQ multiplex PCR; TCRdb has only the in-frame clones, and not every one. The sample carries over 120,000 clones, roughly 80% recorded once. Sequences were obtained from PBMCs or T cells enriched from blood (not recorded which). These receptor sequences come from a woman between 50 and 59 years old who had recovered from COVID-19. The CDR3 runs from the conserved cysteine through the conserved F or W. A D gene is named only where the DNA matches it firmly. Expanded clones get a size class; other rows say once, few or many, or leave the size out.

NA	TRBV5-6	NA	TRBJ1-6	TGTGCCAGCAGCTTGGTACAGATAAATTCACCCCTCCACTTT	CASSLVQINSPLHF
TRBD1	TRBV5-4	NA	TRBJ1-1	TGTGCCAGCAGGGACCCTACAGGGGCGAACACTGAAGCTTTCTTT	CASRDPTGANTEAFF
NA	TRBV7-7	NA	TRBJ2-5	TGTGCCAGCAGCGACCGGGGGAGCGAGACCCAGTACTTC	CASSDRGSETQYF
NA	TRBV5-1	NA	TRBJ1-1	TGCGCCAGCAGCCCCAGGTCGAACACTGAAGCTTTCTTT	CASSPRSNTEAFF
NA	TRBV7-8	NA	TRBJ1-6	TGTGCCAGCAGCTTAGCCGTCGCAGATTCACCCCTCCACTTT	CASSLAVADSPLHF
TRBD1	TRBV7-9	NA	TRBJ1-1	TGTGCCAGCAGCTTAGGACAGGGGGAAGCTTTCTTT	CASSLGQGEAFF
TRBD1	TRBV19	NA	TRBJ1-6	TGTGCCAGTAACCCGACAGGGACCAGCTCACCCCTCCACTTT	CASNPTGTSSPLHF
NA	TRBV28	NA	TRBJ2-7	TGTGCCAGCAGGGGGCCGGGGGTCTCGTACGAGCAGTACTTC	CASRGPGVSYEQYF
NA	TRBV14	NA	TRBJ1-2	TGTGCCAGCAGCATACAGGGCTATGGCTACACCTTC	CASSIQGYGYTF
NA	TRBV27	NA	TRBJ1-1	TGTGCCAGCAGTCCATCCAACTCGAACACTGAAGCTTTCTTT	CASSPSNSNTEAFF
NA	TRBV7-9	NA	TRBJ2-1	TGTGCCAGCAGCCCACGGGGTACCTACAATGAGCAGTTCTTC	CASSPRGTYNEQFF
TRBD1	TRBV6-5	NA	TRBJ1-1	TGTGCCAGCGGAACAGGGGTGATCACTGAAGCTTTCTTT	CASGTGVITEAFF
TRBD1	TRBV29-1	NA	TRBJ2-3	TGCAGCGTCACCGGACAGGGTGGGAACACAGATACGCAGTATTTT	CSVTGQGGNTDTQYF
TRBD2	TRBV28	NA	TRBJ2-5	TGTGCCAGCAGATGGGGACTAGCGGGGGGGCCAGAGACCCAGTACTTC	CASRWGLAGGPETQYF
TRBD1	TRBV28	once	TRBJ2-5	TGTGCCAGCAGTTCGCCGGACAGGGGGGAAGAGACCCAGTACTTC	CASSSPDRGEETQYF
TRBD1	TRBV7-8	NA	TRBJ2-2	TGTGCCAGCAGCTTAGTTTATCTGGTTTGGGGACAGGGTTCAGGAGAGACCGGGGAGCTGTTTTTT	CASSLVYLVWGQGSGETGELFF
TRBD2	TRBV5-1	NA	TRBJ2-2	TGCGCCAGCAGCTTGGTAGGACTAGCTTCGTCCGGGGAGCTGTTTTTT	CASSLVGLASSGELFF
TRBD1	TRBV5-1	NA	TRBJ1-2	TGCGCCAGCAGCGACCGGGACAGGGGGCAATATGGCTACACCTTC	CASSDRDRGQYGYTF
TRBD1	TRBV4-1	NA	TRBJ1-6	TGCGCCAGCAGCCCGGAAACAAGGGCACGACAGGGTGATAATTCACCCCTCCACTTT	CASSPETRARQGDNSPLHF
NA	TRBV2	once	TRBJ1-4	TGTGCCAGCCACGAACCGTACAGGGCCGAAAATGAAAAACTGTTTTTT	CASHEPYRAENEKLFF
NA	TRBV6-5	once	TRBJ1-4	TGTGCCAGCAGCTCAACTCCGGCAACTAATGAAAAACTGTTTTTT	CASSSTPATNEKLFF
NA	TRBV5-1	once	TRBJ2-5	TGCGCCAGCAGCGGACGACTAGAGGGATGGCAAGAGACCCAGTACTTC	CASSGRLEGWQETQYF
NA	TRBV21-1	NA	TRBJ1-5	TGTGCCAGCAGCAAAGTACGACAGGGGGATCAGCCCCAGCATTTT	CASSKVRQGDQPQHF
TRBD1	TRBV11-2	NA	TRBJ1-2	TGTGCCAGCAGCTTGGACAGGAACAACTATGGCTACACCTTC	CASSLDRNNYGYTF
TRBD1	TRBV7-3	NA	TRBJ1-6	TGTGCCAGCAGCCGACAGGGAGGTAGTAATTCACCCCTCCACTTT	CASSRQGGSNSPLHF
NA	TRBV18	NA	TRBJ1-1	TGTGCCAGCTCACCATCGAACAGAGTGAACACTGAAGCTTTCTTT	CASSPSNRVNTEAFF
NA	TRBV7-2	few	TRBJ2-1	TGTGCCAGCAGCCAAGATTTCCTATCCTACAATGAGCAGTTCTTC	CASSQDFLSYNEQFF
NA	TRBV7-8	NA	TRBJ1-4	TGTGCCAGCAGCCGCGCGGGAGGATGGGAAAAACTGTTTTTT	CASSRAGGWEKLFF
TRBD2	TRBV24-1	NA	TRBJ2-1	TGTGCCACCAGTGACCCGGGGGGGCACAATGAGCAGTTCTTC	CATSDPGGHNEQFF
NA	TRBV11-2	few	TRBJ1-2	TGTGCCAGCAGCTTATCAGGGAACTATGGCTACACCTTC	CASSLSGNYGYTF
NA	TRBV18	NA	TRBJ2-5	TGTGCCAGCTCATCTGGGGGGTTAGAGACCCAGTACTTC	CASSSGGLETQYF
TRBD1	TRBV5-1	NA	TRBJ2-7	TGCGCCAGCAGCTGGGGACAGGGGGATCGTCAGGGGCAGTACTTC	CASSWGQGDRQGQYF
NA	TRBV7-9	few	TRBJ2-1	TGTGCCAGCAGCCCCCCGGGAGTCGATGAGCAGTTCTTC	CASSPPGVDEQFF
NA	TRBV5-1	once	TRBJ2-7	TGCGCCAGCAGCCCCGGGACACCGACCTCCTACGAGCAGTACTTC	CASSPGTPTSYEQYF
NA	TRBV5-1	NA	TRBJ2-3	TGCGCCAGCAGGCCCTTTGCTGTCCTAGCTCCCCAAGATACGCAGTATTTT	CASRPFAVLAPQDTQYF
NA	TRBV20-1	NA	TRBJ1-5	TGCAGTGCTAGTGAGGACACTTATAGCAATCAGCCCCAGCATTTT	CSASEDTYSNQPQHF
NA	TRBV18	NA	TRBJ1-5	TGTGCCAGCTCACCCGACAGAGCCAATCAGCCCCAGCATTTT	CASSPDRANQPQHF
NA	TRBV9	NA	TRBJ1-1	TGTGCCAGCAGCGTGGACAGTTGGCGGGAAGCTTTCTTT	CASSVDSWREAFF
NA	TRBV5-1	NA	TRBJ1-2	TGCGCCAGCAGCTTGGTAGTCAGGGGCTATGGCTACACCTTC	CASSLVVRGYGYTF
NA	TRBV2	NA	TRBJ2-3	TGTGCCAGCACCTTGGCCCCCCCAGATACGCAGTATTTT	CASTLAPPDTQYF
TRBD1	TRBV6-6	NA	TRBJ1-5	TGTGCCAGCAGTCCAAAGGGGGGACAGGGTTTTGATCAGCCCCAGCATTTT	CASSPKGGQGFDQPQHF
TRBD1	TRBV28	once	TRBJ2-7	TGTGCCAGCAGCGAAGCCGGGACAGGACCCGAGCAGTACTTC	CASSEAGTGPEQYF
NA	TRBV2	NA	TRBJ2-5	TGTGCCAGCAGTGTCGTGGGGGCCGCCCAAGAGACCCAGTACTTC	CASSVVGAAQETQYF
NA	TRBV28	NA	TRBJ1-3	TGTGCCAGCAGTTTAACAGGCTCTGGAAACACCATATATTTT	CASSLTGSGNTIYF
NA	TRBV18	few	TRBJ1-4	TGTGCCAGCTCACCTGGTTGGCAGAATAATGAAAAACTGTTTTTT	CASSPGWQNNEKLFF
NA	TRBV6-1	NA	TRBJ2-7	TGTGCCAGCAGTGAAGTTCCAGTGTTCTACGAGCAGTACTTC	CASSEVPVFYEQYF
TRBD2	TRBV7-2	NA	TRBJ2-5	TGTGCCAGCAGCCTTAGCGGGGCATTAGGGCAAGAGACCCAGTACTTC	CASSLSGALGQETQYF
NA	TRBV5-1	NA	TRBJ2-2	TGCGCCAGCAGCTTATCCCAGAACACCGGGGAGCTGTTTTTT	CASSLSQNTGELFF
TRBD1	TRBV3-1/TRBV3-2	NA	TRBJ2-7	TGTGCCAGCAGCCATACAGGGGTGGAGGAGCAGTACTTC	CASSHTGVEEQYF
TRBD1	TRBV10-1	NA	TRBJ2-5	TGCGCCAGCAGTGAACAGGGGGCCAGGGAGACCCAGTACTTC	CASSEQGARETQYF
TRBD1	TRBV5-6	NA	TRBJ2-3	TGTGCCAGCAGCTACCCAGGGGGCCTCGGCACAGATACGCAGTATTTT	CASSYPGGLGTDTQYF
NA	TRBV7-8	few	TRBJ1-2	TGTGCCAGCAGCTTAGGTCTAGAGGGCTACACCTTC	CASSLGLEGYTF
NA	TRBV28	few	TRBJ1-2	TGTGCCAGCAGTTTTCAGGGAAACTATGGCTACACCTTC	CASSFQGNYGYTF
TRBD2	TRBV3-1/TRBV3-2	NA	TRBJ2-2	TGTGCCAGCAGCCCGCCGGGACTAGTCCCCGGGGAGCTGTTTTTT	CASSPPGLVPGELFF
NA	TRBV3-1/TRBV3-2	few	TRBJ2-7	TGTGCCAGCAGCCCGGGACTGTACGAGCAGTACTTC	CASSPGLYEQYF